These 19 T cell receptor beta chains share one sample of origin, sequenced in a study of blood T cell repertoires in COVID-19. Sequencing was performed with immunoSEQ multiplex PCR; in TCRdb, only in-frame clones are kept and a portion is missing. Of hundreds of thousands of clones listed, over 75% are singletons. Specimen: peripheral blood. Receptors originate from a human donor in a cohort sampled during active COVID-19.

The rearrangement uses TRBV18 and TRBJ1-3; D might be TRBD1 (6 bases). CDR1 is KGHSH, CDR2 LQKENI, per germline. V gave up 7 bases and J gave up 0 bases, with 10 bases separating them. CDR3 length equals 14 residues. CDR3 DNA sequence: TGTGCCAGCTGCCCCAGGGGCTCTGGAAACACCATATATTTT. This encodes CASCPRGSGNTIYF.

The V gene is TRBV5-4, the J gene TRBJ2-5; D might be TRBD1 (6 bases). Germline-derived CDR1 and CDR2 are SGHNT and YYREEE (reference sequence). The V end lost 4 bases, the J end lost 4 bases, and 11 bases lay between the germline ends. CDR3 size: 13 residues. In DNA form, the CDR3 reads TGTGCCAGCAGCCCCCAGGGGCTAGAGACCCAGTACTTC. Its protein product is CASSPQGLETQYF.

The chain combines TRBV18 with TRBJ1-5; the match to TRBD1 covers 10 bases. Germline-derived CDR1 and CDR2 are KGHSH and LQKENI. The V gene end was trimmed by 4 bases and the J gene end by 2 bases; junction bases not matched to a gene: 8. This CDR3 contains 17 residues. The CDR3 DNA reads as TGTGCCAGCTCACGGGGGGACAGGGGAGCGGGCAATCAGCCCCAGCATTTT. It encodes CASSRGDRGAGNQPQHF. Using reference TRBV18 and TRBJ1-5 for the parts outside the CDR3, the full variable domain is NAGVMQNPRHLVRRRGQEARLRCSPMKGHSHVYWYRQLPEEGLKFMVYLQKENIIDESGMPKERFSAEFPKEGPSILRIQQVVRGDSAAYFCASSRGDRGAGNQPQHFGDGTRLSIL.

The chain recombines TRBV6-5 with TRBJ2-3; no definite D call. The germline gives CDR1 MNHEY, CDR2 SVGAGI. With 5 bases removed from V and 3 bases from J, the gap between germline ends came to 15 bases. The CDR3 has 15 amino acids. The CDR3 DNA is TGTGCCAGCAGTCGAGACTTGGCCGGGACAGATACGCAGTATTTT. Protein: CASSRDLAGTDTQYF.

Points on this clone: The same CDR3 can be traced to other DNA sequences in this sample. DNA for the CDR3: TGTGCCAGCAGTTTGAGGGTCTCCTACGAGCAGTACTTC. Translation gives CASSLRVSYEQYF. The rearrangement uses TRBV27 and TRBJ2-7, with D possibly matching TRBD2 (5 bases). CDR1 is MNHEY, CDR2 SMNVEV, per germline (reference sequence). The CDR3 has 13 amino acids. Trimming cost V 3 bases and J 0 bases, with 6 bases left between them.

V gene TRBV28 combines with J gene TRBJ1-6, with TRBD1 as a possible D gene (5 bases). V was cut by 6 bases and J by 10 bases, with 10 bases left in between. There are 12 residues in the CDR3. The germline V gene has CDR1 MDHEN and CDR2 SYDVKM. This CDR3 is CASSRGGSPLHF. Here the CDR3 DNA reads TGTGCCAGCAGCCGCGGGGGGTCACCCCTCCACTTT.

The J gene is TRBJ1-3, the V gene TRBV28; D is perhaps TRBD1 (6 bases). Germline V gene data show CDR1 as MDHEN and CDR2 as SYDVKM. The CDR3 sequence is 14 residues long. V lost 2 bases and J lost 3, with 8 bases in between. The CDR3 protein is CASSLTQGGNTIYF. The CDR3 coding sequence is TGTGCCAGCAGTTTAACACAGGGTGGAAACACCATATATTTT.

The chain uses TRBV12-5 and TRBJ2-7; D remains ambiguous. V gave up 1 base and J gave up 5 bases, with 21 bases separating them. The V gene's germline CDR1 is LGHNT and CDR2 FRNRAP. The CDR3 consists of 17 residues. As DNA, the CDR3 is TGTGCTAGTGGTTTGGCTGTTAACCCCCGACATTTGAACGAGCAGTACTTC. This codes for CASGLAVNPRHLNEQYF.

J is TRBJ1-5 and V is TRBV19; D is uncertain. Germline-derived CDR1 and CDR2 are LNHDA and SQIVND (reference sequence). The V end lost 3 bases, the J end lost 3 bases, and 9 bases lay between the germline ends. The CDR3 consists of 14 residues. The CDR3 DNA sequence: TGTGCCAGTAGTATTATCCAGTCCAATCAGCCCCAGCATTTT. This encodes CASSIIQSNQPQHF.

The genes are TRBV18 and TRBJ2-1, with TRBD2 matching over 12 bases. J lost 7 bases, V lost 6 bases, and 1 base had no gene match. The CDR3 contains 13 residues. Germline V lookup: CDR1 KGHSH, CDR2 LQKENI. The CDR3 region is CASSTSGRNEQFF. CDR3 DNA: TGTGCCAGCTCGACTAGCGGGAGAAATGAGCAGTTCTTC.

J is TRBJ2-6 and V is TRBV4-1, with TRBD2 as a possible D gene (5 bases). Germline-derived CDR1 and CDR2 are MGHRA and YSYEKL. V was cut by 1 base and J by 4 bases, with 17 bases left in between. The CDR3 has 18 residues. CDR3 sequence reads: CASSQGGEGSYGANVLTF. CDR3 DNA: TGCGCCAGCAGCCAAGGAGGCGAGGGATCGTACGGGGCCAACGTCCTGACTTTC.

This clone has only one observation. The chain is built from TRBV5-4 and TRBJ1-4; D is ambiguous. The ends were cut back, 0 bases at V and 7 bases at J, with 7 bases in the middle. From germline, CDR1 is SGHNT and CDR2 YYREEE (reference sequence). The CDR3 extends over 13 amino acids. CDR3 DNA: TGTGCCAGCAGCTTGGCCGGGATTGAAAAACTGTTTTTT. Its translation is CASSLAGIEKLFF.

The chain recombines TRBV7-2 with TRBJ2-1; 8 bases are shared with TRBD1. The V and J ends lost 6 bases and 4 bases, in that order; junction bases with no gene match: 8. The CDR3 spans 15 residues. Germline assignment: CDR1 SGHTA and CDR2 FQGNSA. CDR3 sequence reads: CASSPRQGSYNEQFF. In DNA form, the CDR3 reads TGTGCCAGCAGTCCAAGACAGGGGTCATACAATGAGCAGTTCTTC.

The CDR3 DNA reads as TGCGCCAGCAGCCAAGGTGACAGGCGCGAGCAGTACTTC. Its protein is CASSQGDRREQYF. The V and J genes are TRBV4-3 and TRBJ2-7; D is possibly TRBD1 (6 bases). CDR1 and CDR2 (germline): LGHNA, YSLEER. CDR3 length: 13 amino acids. Trimming shortened V by 1 base and J by 6 bases, and 10 bases separated the two germline ends.

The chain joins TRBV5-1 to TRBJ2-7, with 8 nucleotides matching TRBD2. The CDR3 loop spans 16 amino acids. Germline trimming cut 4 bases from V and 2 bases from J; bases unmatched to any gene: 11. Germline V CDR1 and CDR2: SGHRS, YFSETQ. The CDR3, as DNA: TGCGCCAGCAGCCCGGGGGGGGCACCCGGCACCTACGAGCAGTACTTC. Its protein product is CASSPGGAPGTYEQYF.

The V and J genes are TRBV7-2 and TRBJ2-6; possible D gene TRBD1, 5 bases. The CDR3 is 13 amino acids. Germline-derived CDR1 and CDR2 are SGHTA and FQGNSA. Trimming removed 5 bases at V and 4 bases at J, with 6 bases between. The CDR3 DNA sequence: TGTGCCAGCAGCCGACAGGGGGCCAACGTCCTGACTTTC. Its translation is CASSRQGANVLTF.

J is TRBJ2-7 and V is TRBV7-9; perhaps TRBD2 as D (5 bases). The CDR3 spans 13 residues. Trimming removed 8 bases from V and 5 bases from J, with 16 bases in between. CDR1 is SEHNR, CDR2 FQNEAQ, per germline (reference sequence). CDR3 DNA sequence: TGTGCCAGCCGCCCCCCACGGGGAGACGAGCAGTACTTC. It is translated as CASRPPRGDEQYF.

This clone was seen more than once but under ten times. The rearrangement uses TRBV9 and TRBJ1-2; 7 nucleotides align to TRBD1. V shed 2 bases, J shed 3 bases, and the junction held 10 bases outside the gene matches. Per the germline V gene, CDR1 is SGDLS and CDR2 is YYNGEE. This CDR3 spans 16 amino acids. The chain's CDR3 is CASSVMTGPIDYGYTF. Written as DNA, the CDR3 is TGTGCCAGCAGCGTCATGACAGGGCCCATTGACTATGGCTACACCTTC. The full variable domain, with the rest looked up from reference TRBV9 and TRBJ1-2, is DSGVTQTPKHLITATGQRVTLRCSPRSGDLSVYWYQQSLDQGLQFLIQYYNGEERAKGNILERFSAQQFPDLHSELNLSSLELGDSALYFCASSVMTGPIDYGYTFGSGTRLTVV.

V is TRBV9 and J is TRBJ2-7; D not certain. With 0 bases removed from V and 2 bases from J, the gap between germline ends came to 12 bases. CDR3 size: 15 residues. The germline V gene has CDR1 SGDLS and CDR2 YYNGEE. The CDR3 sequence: CASSVAGHSAYEQYF. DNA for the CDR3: TGTGCCAGCAGCGTAGCTGGGCACTCTGCCTACGAGCAGTACTTC.